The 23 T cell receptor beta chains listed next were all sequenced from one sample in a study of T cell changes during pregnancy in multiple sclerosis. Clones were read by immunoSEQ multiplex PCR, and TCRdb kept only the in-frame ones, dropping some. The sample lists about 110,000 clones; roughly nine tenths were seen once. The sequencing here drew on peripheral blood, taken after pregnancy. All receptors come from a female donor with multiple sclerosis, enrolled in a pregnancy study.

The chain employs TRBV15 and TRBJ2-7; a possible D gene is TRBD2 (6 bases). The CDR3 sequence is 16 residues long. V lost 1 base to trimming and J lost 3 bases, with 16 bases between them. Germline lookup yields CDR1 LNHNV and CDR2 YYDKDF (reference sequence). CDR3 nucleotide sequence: TGTGCCACCAGCAGAGCCCCGCGGGGTCTACACTACGAGCAGTACTTC. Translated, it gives CATSRAPRGLHYEQYF.

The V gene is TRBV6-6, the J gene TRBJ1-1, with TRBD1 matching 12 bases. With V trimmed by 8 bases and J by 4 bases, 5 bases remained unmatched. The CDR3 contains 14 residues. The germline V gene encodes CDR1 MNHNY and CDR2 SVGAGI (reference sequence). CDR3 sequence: CASRDRGLSTEAFF. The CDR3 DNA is TGTGCCAGCCGGGACAGGGGGCTTAGCACTGAAGCTTTCTTT.

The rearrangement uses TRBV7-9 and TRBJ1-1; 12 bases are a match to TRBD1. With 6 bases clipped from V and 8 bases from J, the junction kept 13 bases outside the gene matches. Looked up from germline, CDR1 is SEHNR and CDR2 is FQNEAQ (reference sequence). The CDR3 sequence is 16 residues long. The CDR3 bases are TGTGCCAGCAGTTCCCGGGACAGGGGGCCCGGGGGAGAAGCTTTCTTT. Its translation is CASSSRDRGPGGEAFF.

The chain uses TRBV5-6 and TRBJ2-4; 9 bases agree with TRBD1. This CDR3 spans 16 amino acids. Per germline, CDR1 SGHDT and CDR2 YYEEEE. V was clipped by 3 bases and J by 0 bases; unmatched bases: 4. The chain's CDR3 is CASSYGTGLAKNIQYF. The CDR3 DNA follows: TGTGCCAGCAGCTACGGGACAGGGCTAGCCAAAAACATTCAGTACTTC.

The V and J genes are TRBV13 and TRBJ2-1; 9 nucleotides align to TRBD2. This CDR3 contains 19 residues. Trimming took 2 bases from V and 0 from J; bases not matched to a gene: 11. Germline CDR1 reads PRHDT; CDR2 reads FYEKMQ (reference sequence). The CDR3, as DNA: TGTGCCAGCAGCTTACTGCTAGCGGGGCTCCCTAGCTCCTACAATGAGCAGTTCTTC. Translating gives CASSLLLAGLPSSYNEQFF.

The CDR3 region has the DNA TGTGCCAGCAGCCCCGTCGGGCTAGCGGGGGGTAATGAGCAGTTCTTC. It encodes CASSPVGLAGGNEQFF. The V gene is TRBV7-2, the J gene TRBJ2-1; 11 nucleotides align to TRBD2. Looked up from germline, CDR1 is SGHTA and CDR2 is FQGNSA. The V segment lost 5 bases and the J segment 7 bases; nucleotides outside the gene matches: 10. This CDR3 spans 16 amino acids.

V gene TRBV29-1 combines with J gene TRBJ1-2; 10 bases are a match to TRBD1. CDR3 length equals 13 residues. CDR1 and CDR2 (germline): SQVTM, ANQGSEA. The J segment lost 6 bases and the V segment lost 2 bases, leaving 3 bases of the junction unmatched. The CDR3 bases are TGCAGCGTTGAATCGGACAGGGGGGATGGCTACACCTTC. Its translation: CSVESDRGDGYTF.

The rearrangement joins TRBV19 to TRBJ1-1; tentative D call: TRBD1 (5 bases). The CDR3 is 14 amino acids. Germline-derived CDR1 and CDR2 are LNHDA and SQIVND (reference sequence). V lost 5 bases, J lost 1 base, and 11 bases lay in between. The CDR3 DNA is TGTGCCAGTAGTCCCCGGGGGGGGAACACTGAAGCTTTCTTT. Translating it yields CASSPRGGNTEAFF.

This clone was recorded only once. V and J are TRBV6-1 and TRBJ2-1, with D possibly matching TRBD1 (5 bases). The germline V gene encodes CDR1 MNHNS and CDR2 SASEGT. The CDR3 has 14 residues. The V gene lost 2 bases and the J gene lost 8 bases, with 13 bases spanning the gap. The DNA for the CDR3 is TGTGCCAGCAGTGAACAGGGATCCATCGATGAGCAGTTCTTC. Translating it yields CASSEQGSIDEQFF.

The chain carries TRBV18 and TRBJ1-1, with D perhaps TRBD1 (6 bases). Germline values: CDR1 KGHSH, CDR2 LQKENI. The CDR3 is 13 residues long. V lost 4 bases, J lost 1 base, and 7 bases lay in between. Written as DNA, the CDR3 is TGTGCCAGCTCACGGACAGAGAACACTGAAGCTTTCTTT. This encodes CASSRTENTEAFF.

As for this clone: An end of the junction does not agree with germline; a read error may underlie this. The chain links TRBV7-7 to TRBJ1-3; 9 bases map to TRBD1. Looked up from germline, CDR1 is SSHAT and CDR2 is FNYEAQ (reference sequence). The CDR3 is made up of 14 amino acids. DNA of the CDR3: TGTGCTAGCAGCCCCGGGACAGGGGGAAACACCATATATTTT. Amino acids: CASSPGTGGNTIYF.

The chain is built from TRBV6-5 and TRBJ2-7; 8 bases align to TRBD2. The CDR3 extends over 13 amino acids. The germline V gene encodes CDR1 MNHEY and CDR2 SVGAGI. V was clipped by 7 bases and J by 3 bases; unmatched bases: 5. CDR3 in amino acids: CASIPTSGYEQYF. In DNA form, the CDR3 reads TGTGCCAGCATCCCCACTAGCGGCTACGAGCAGTACTTC.

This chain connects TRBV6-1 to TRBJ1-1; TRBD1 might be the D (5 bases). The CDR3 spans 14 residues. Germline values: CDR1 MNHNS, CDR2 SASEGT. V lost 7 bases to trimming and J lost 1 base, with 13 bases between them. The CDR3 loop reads CASTQGPANTEAFF. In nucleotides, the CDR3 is TGTGCCAGCACGCAGGGCCCCGCGAACACTGAAGCTTTCTTT.

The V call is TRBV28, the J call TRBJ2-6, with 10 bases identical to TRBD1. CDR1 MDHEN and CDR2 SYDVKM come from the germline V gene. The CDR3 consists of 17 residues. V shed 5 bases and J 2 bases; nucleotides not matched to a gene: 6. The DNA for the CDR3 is TGTGCCAGCAGTCCCTCCGGGACAGGGGCTGGGGCCAACGTCCTGACTTTC. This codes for CASSPSGTGAGANVLTF.

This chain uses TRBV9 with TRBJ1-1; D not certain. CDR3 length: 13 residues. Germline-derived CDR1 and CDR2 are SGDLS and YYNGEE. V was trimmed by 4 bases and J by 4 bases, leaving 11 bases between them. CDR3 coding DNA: TGTGCCAGCAGCCTAAACGTGGTCACTGAAGCTTTCTTT. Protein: CASSLNVVTEAFF.

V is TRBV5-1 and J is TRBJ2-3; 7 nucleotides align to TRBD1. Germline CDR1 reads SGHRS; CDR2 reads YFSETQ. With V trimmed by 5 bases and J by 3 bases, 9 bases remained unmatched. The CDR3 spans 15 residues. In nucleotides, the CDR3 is TGCGCCAGCAGTCTAGGGGGCGCGACGACAGATACGCAGTATTTT. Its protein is CASSLGGATTDTQYF.

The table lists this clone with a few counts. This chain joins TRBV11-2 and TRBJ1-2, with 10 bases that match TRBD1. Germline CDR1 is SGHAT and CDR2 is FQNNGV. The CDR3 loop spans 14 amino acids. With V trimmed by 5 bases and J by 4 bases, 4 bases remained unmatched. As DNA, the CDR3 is TGTGCCAGCAGCCGGACAGGGGGGGGCTATGGCTACACCTTC. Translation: CASSRTGGGYGYTF.

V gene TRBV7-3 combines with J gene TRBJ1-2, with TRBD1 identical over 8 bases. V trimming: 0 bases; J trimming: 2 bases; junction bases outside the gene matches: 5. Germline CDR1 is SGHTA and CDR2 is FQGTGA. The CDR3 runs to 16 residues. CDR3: CASSLTGRDRNYGYTF. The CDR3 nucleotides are TGTGCCAGCAGCTTAACGGGTCGGGACAGGAACTATGGCTACACCTTC.

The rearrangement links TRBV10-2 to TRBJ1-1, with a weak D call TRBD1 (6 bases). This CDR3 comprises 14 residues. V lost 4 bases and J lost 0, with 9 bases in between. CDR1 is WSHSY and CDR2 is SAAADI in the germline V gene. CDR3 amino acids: CASSAGQLNTEAFF. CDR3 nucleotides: TGCGCCAGCAGTGCAGGACAGCTGAACACTGAAGCTTTCTTT.

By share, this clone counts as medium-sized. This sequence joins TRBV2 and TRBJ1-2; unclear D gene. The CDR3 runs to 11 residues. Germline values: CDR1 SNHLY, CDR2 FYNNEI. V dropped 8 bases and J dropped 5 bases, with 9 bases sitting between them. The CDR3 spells CASPGGYGYTF. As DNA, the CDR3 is TGTGCCAGCCCGGGAGGGTATGGCTACACCTTC.

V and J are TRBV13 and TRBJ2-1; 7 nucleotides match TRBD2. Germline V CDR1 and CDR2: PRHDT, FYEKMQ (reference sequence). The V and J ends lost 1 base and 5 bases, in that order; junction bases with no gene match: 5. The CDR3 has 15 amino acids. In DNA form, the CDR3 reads TGTGCCAGCAGCTTAGTTGGGGGGAGGGACAATGAGCAGTTCTTC. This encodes CASSLVGGRDNEQFF.

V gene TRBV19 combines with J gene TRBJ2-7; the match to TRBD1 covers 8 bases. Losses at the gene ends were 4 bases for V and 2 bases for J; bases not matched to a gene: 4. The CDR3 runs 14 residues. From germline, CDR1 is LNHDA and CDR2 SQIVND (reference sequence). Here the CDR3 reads CASSTSGQAYEQYF. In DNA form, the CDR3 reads TGTGCCAGTAGTACCTCGGGACAGGCCTACGAGCAGTACTTC.

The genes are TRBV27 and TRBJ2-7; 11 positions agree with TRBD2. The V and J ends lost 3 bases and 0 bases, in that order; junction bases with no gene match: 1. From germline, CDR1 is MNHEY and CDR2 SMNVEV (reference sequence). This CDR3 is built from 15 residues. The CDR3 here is CASSFSGGVSYEQYF. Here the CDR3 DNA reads TGTGCCAGCAGTTTTAGCGGGGGGGTCTCCTACGAGCAGTACTTC.